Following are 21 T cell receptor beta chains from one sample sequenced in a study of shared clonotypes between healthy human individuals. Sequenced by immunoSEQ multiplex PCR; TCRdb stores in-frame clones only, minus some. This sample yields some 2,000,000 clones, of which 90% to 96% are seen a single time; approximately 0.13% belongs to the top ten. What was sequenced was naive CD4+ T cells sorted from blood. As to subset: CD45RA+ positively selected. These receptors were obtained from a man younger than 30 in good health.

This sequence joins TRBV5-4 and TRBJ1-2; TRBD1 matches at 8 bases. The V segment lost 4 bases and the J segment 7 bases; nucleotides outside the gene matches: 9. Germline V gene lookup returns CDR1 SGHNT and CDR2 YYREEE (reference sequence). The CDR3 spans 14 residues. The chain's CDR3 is CASSLPDRGGGYTF. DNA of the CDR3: TGTGCCAGCAGCCTCCCAGACAGGGGAGGTGGCTACACCTTC.

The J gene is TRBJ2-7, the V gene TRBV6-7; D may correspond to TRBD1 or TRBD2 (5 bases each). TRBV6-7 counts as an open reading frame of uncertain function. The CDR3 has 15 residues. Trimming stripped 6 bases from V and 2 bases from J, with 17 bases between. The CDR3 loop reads CASSQSRGRTYEQYF. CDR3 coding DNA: TGTGCCAGCAGCCAAAGCCGGGGACGGACCTACGAGCAGTACTTC.

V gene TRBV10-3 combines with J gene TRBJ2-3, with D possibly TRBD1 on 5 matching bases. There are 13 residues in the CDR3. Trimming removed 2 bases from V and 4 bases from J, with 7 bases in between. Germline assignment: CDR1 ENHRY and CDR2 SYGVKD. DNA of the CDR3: TGTGCCATCAGTGAGGGGGCGTCAGATACGCAGTATTTT. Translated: CAISEGASDTQYF.

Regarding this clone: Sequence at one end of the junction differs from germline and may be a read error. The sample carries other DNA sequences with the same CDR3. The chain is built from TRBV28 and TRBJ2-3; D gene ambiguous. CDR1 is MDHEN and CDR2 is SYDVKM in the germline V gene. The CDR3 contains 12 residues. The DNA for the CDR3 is TGTGCCAGCAGTTTAGGCACCGATACGCAGTATTTT. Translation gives CASSLGTDTQYF.

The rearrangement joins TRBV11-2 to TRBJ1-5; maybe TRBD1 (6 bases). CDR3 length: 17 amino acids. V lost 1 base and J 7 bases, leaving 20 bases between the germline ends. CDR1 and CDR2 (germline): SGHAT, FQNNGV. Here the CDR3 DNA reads TGTGCCAGCAGCTTAGGGTCTTTTGGACAGTACGGGCAGCCCCAGCATTTT. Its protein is CASSLGSFGQYGQPQHF. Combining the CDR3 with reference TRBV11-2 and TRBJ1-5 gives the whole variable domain EAGVAQSPRYKIIEKRQSVAFWCNPISGHATLYWYQQILGQGPKLLIQFQNNGVVDDSQLPKDRFSAERLKGVDSTLKIQPAKLEDSAVYLCASSLGSFGQYGQPQHFGDGTRLSIL.

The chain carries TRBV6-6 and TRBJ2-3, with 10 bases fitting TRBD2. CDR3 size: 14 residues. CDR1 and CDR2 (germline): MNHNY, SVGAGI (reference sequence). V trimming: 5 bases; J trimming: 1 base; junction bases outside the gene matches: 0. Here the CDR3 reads CASSGTSGTDTQYF. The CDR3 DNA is TGTGCCAGCAGTGGGACTAGCGGCACAGATACGCAGTATTTT.

The CDR3 sequence is CASSFRRGTRTEAFF. CDR3 in DNA: TGTGCCAGCAGCTTCCGGCGAGGAACGAGGACTGAAGCTTTCTTT. The chain recombines TRBV7-8 with TRBJ1-1; D gene ambiguous. The CDR3 covers 15 residues. Per the germline V gene, CDR1 is SGHVS and CDR2 is FQNEAQ. Trimming cost V 3 bases and J 5 bases, with 16 bases left between them.

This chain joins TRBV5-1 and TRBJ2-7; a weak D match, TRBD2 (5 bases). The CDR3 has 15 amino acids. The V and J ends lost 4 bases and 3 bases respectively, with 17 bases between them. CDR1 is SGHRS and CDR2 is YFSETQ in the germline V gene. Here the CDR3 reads CASSIGPHGDYEQYF. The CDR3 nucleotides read TGCGCCAGCAGCATCGGACCCCACGGGGACTACGAGCAGTACTTC.

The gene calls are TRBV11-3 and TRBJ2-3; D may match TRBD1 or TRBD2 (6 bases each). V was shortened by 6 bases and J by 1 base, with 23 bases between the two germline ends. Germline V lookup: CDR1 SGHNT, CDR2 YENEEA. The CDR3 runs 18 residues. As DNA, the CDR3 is TGTGCCAGCAGTTCCAGGGCCTCGACTAGACAGGGCACAGATACGCAGTATTTT. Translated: CASSSRASTRQGTDTQYF.

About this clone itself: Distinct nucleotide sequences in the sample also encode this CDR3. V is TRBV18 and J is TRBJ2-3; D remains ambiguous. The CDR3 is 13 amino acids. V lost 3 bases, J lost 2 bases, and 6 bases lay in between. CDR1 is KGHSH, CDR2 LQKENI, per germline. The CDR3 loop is CASSPAATDTQYF. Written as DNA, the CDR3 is TGTGCCAGCTCACCGGCAGCCACAGATACGCAGTATTTT.

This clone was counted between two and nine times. In nucleotides, the CDR3 is TGTGCCAGCAGTTTACTAACAGGGGGTGAATCACCCCTCCACTTT. Translated, it gives CASSLLTGGESPLHF. The V call is TRBV27, the J call TRBJ1-6; 8 bases agree with TRBD1. The ends lost 2 bases at V and 10 bases at J; junction bases unmatched: 7. Germline CDR1 is MNHEY and CDR2 is SMNVEV (reference sequence). This CDR3 region has 15 residues.

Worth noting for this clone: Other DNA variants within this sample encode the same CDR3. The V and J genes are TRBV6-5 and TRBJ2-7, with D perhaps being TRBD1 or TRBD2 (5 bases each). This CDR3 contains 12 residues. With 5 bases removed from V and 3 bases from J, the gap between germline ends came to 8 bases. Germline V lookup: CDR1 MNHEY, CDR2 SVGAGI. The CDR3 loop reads CASSGDGYEQYF. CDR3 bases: TGTGCCAGCAGTGGGGACGGCTACGAGCAGTACTTC.

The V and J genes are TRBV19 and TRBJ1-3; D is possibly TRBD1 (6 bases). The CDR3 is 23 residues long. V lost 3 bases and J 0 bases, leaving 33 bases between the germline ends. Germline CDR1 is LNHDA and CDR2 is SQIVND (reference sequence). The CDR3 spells CASSIGRGSTGTTENLSGNTIYF. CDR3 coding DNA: TGTGCCAGTAGTATCGGAAGGGGGAGTACCGGGACAACCGAAAACCTCTCTGGAAACACCATATATTTT.

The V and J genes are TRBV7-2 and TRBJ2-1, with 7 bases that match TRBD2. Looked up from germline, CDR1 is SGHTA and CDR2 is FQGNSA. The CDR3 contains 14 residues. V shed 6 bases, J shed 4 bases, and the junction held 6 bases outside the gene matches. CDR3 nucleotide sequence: TGTGCCAGCAGTTCAGGGACTAAATACAATGAGCAGTTCTTC. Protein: CASSSGTKYNEQFF.

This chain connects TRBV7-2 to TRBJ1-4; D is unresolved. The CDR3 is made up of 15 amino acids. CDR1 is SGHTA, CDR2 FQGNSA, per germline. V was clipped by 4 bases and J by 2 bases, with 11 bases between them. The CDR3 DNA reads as TGTGCCAGCAGCTGGGTGGTCGGCACTAATGAAAAACTGTTTTTT. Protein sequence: CASSWVVGTNEKLFF.

The CDR3 nucleotides read TGCGCCAGCAGGACGACGGCAACTAATGAAAAACTGTTTTTT. Protein: CASRTTATNEKLFF. The chain joins TRBV4-1 to TRBJ1-4; D gene unclear. V lost 6 bases to trimming and J lost 0 bases, with 8 bases between them. The CDR3 consists of 14 residues. In germline, CDR1 is MGHRA, CDR2 YSYEKL.

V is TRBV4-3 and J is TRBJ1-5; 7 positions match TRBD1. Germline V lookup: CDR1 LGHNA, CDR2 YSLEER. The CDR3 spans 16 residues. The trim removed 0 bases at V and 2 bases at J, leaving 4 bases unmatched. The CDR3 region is CASSQETGTGNQPQHF. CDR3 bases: TGCGCCAGCAGCCAAGAGACAGGGACGGGCAATCAGCCCCAGCATTTT.

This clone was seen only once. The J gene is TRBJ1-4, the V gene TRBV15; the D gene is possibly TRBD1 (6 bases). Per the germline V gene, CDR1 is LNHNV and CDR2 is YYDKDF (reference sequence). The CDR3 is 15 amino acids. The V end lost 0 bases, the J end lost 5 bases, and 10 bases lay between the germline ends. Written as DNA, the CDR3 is TGTGCCACCAGCAGAGATGTGGACAGCAATGAAAAACTGTTTTTT. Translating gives CATSRDVDSNEKLFF.

The CDR3 coding sequence is TGTGCCAGCAGCGTAGAGGTGGGGCTAGGGGGCTACACCTTC. Encoded protein: CASSVEVGLGGYTF. V gene TRBV9 combines with J gene TRBJ1-2, with D possibly matching TRBD1 (5 bases). Germline V lookup: CDR1 SGDLS, CDR2 YYNGEE. V was pared by 0 bases and J by 8 bases, with 14 bases between. The CDR3 extends over 14 amino acids. Full variable domain (rest looked up from reference TRBV9 and TRBJ1-2): DSGVTQTPKHLITATGQRVTLRCSPRSGDLSVYWYQQSLDQGLQFLIQYYNGEERAKGNILERFSAQQFPDLHSELNLSSLELGDSALYFCASSVEVGLGGYTFGSGTRLTVV.

The CDR3 nucleotides read TGTGCCATCAGTGAGTCGTACCCGAGCTCCTACAATGAGCAGTTCTTC. It encodes CAISESYPSSYNEQFF. The rearrangement links TRBV10-3 to TRBJ2-1, with D uncertain. Deletions cut 0 bases from V and 0 bases from J, with 9 bases between. CDR1 is ENHRY and CDR2 is SYGVKD in the germline V gene. The CDR3 has 16 residues.

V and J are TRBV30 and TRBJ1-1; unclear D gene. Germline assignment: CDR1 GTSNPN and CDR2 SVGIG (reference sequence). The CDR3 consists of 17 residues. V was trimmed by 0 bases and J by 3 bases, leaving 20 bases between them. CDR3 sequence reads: CAWSVPPRQARDTEAFF. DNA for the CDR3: TGTGCCTGGAGTGTGCCCCCTCGCCAGGCTAGGGACACTGAAGCTTTCTTT.